The 21 T cell receptor beta chains below were found in one sample sequenced in a study of cytotoxic CD8 clonotypes in ibrutinib-treated CLL. TCRdb keeps only in-frame clones here, not all; method: immunoSEQ multiplex PCR. The repertoire holds approximately 50,000 clones, with 69% as singletons. This material consisted of PBMCs, taken after 12 months of ibrutinib treatment. Receptors were obtained from a human donor with chronic lymphocytic leukemia.

This chain uses TRBV29-1 with TRBJ1-1; D remains ambiguous. Germline CDR1 and CDR2: SQVTM and ANQGSEA. The ends were cut back, 4 bases at V and 5 bases at J, with 5 bases in the middle. The CDR3 runs to 10 residues. The CDR3 is CSVGETEAFF. CDR3 DNA: TGCAGCGTTGGAGAGACTGAAGCTTTCTTT.

This clone was seen only a few times. V usage is TRBV2 and J usage is TRBJ2-7; TRBD2 agrees at 8 bases. Germline-derived CDR1 and CDR2 are SNHLY and FYNNEI. This CDR3 spans 15 amino acids. Trimming cost V 2 bases and J 5 bases; bases outside gene matches: 8. CDR3 nucleotide sequence: TGTGCCAGCAGTGAACTTGCGGGGGGAGTCGACGAGCAGTACTTC. It codes for CASSELAGGVDEQYF.

Only a few counts were recorded for this clone. This chain joins TRBV5-5 and TRBJ2-7; D ambiguous. CDR3 length: 11 amino acids. V shed 3 bases and J shed 3 bases, with 4 bases lying between them. CDR1 and CDR2 (germline): SGHKS, YYEKEE (reference sequence). CDR3 sequence: CASSYFYEQYF. The CDR3 coding sequence is TGTGCCAGCAGCTACTTCTACGAGCAGTACTTC.

The rearrangement links TRBV7-3 to TRBJ2-2; possibly TRBD1 for D (5 bases). CDR1 is SGHTA and CDR2 is FQGTGA in the germline V gene. V dropped 1 base and J dropped 3 bases, with 9 bases sitting between them. The CDR3 has 15 residues. CDR3 nucleotide sequence: TGTGCCAGCAGCTTAAATGGCAGGGACACCGGGGAGCTGTTTTTT. This sequence encodes CASSLNGRDTGELFF.

The V and J genes are TRBV9 and TRBJ1-2, with 8 bases that match TRBD1. Trimming at V came to 0 bases and at J to 7 bases, leaving 8 bases not matched to a gene. Germline-derived CDR1 and CDR2 are SGDLS and YYNGEE. The CDR3 spans 15 residues. In DNA form, the CDR3 reads TGTGCCAGCAGCGTAGATACCCCACAGGGGGGTGGCTACACCTTC. Encoded protein: CASSVDTPQGGGYTF.

V gene TRBV5-5 combines with J gene TRBJ1-2; possible D gene TRBD1, 5 bases. The germline gives CDR1 SGHKS, CDR2 YYEKEE (reference sequence). V lost 4 bases to trimming and J lost 3 bases, with 10 bases between them. The CDR3 loop spans 13 amino acids. The CDR3 spells CASSATADYGYTF. The CDR3 nucleotides are TGTGCCAGCAGCGCGACAGCGGACTATGGCTACACCTTC.

V is TRBV10-3 and J is TRBJ2-7; D remains ambiguous. This CDR3 comprises 14 residues. CDR1 is ENHRY and CDR2 is SYGVKD in the germline V gene. The germline V and J ends were trimmed by 6 bases and 5 bases, with 17 bases remaining between them. The CDR3 DNA is TGTGCCATCAGGGACGAACCGAGGAGCCACGAGCAGTACTTC. Its translation is CAIRDEPRSHEQYF.

This clone has more than one count but fewer than ten. This sequence joins TRBV11-2 and TRBJ1-6; TRBD1 agrees at 9 bases. Germline CDR1 SGHAT, CDR2 FQNNGV. The junction had 15 bases not matched to a gene; V was cut back by 5 bases and J by 10 bases. The CDR3 runs to 17 residues. The CDR3 here is CASSRGQGGVKGSPLHF. The CDR3 DNA is TGTGCCAGCAGCCGGGGACAGGGAGGTGTTAAGGGATCACCCCTCCACTTT.

The gene calls are TRBV11-2 and TRBJ2-2, with 7 nucleotides matching TRBD2. This CDR3 region has 16 residues. Germline V CDR1 and CDR2: SGHAT, FQNNGV. Trimming cost V 4 bases and J 8 bases; bases outside gene matches: 13. This CDR3 reads CASSSEPRGFGGELFF. In DNA, the CDR3 is TGTGCCAGCAGCTCCGAACCGCGGGGGTTTGGGGGGGAGCTGTTTTTT.

V usage is TRBV7-3 and J usage is TRBJ2-3; either TRBD1 or TRBD2 may supply D (6 bases each). The CDR3 totals 14 residues. The V end was cut by 4 bases, the J end by 5 bases, with 13 bases between. Germline CDR1 reads SGHTA; CDR2 reads FQGTGA. CDR3 sequence reads: CASSSRTAGDTQYF. For the CDR3, the DNA is TGTGCCAGCAGCTCTCGGACAGCGGGAGATACGCAGTATTTT.

This clone has only a few counts. The chain uses TRBV5-1 and TRBJ2-3, with TRBD1 matching 9 bases. J lost 3 bases, V lost 4 bases, and 3 bases had no gene match. This CDR3 is built from 14 residues. Germline CDR1 reads SGHRS; CDR2 reads YFSETQ. The DNA of the CDR3 is TGCGCCAGCAGCCAAGGACAGGGGACAGATACGCAGTATTTT. Translated: CASSQGQGTDTQYF.

This clone was seen more than once but under ten times. The chain employs TRBV6-6 and TRBJ1-5; 11 positions match TRBD1. The CDR3 loop spans 13 amino acids. CDR1 and CDR2 (germline): MNHNY, SVGAGI (reference sequence). J was trimmed by 9 bases and V by 8 bases; bases with no gene match: 6. CDR3 bases: TGTGCCAGCCTAGGGACAGGGGGGCCGCCCCAGCATTTT. This gives the protein CASLGTGGPPQHF.

CDR3 sequence: CASSTIGATDTQYF. As DNA, the CDR3 is TGTGCCAGCAGCACCATTGGTGCCACAGATACGCAGTATTTT. The rearrangement links TRBV7-3 to TRBJ2-3; D call uncertain. V dropped 5 bases and J dropped 2 bases, with 11 bases sitting between them. From germline, CDR1 is SGHTA and CDR2 FQGTGA. The length of the CDR3 is 14 residues.

The CDR3: CASSKLQGALTNSNQPQHF. Written as DNA, the CDR3 is TGTGCCAGCAGTAAACTCCAGGGGGCGCTTACTAATAGCAATCAGCCCCAGCATTTT. The chain is built from TRBV27 and TRBJ1-5; TRBD1 agrees at 8 bases. Germline trimming cut 5 bases from V and 0 bases from J; bases unmatched to any gene: 15. Germline CDR1 is MNHEY and CDR2 is SMNVEV (reference sequence). CDR3 length: 19 amino acids.

This chain uses TRBV5-1 with TRBJ1-5, with 10 bases aligning to TRBD1. The CDR3 totals 22 residues. V gave up 5 bases and J gave up 0 bases; unmatched junction bases: 23. Per the germline V gene, CDR1 is SGHRS and CDR2 is YFSETQ. In nucleotides, the CDR3 is TGCGCCAGCAGTAGGCCGGGACAGGGGCCCACGCGCTCTAGACATAGCAATCAGCCCCAGCATTTT. This gives the protein CASSRPGQGPTRSRHSNQPQHF.

The chain recombines TRBV18 with TRBJ1-1, with no clear D. The CDR3 consists of 14 residues. V lost 6 bases and J lost 0, with 11 bases in between. Germline CDR1 KGHSH, CDR2 LQKENI. CDR3 amino acids: CASSPGQLNTEAFF. The CDR3 DNA reads TGTGCCAGCTCCCCAGGTCAGCTGAACACTGAAGCTTTCTTT.

This clone was counted a few times. This rearrangement joins TRBV10-3 to TRBJ2-1; 7 bases agree with TRBD2. In germline, CDR1 is ENHRY, CDR2 SYGVKD. The V gene end was trimmed by 8 bases and the J gene end by 2 bases; junction bases not matched to a gene: 6. This CDR3 has 14 residues. CDR3 in amino acids: CAIWSGGTYNEQFF. CDR3 in DNA: TGTGCCATCTGGTCGGGGGGAACCTACAATGAGCAGTTCTTC.

This clone occurred a few times. CDR3 nucleotides: TGCGCCAGCAGCTTGGACAGGGCCAGCACAGATACGCAGTATTTT. It is translated as CASSLDRASTDTQYF. The V and J genes are TRBV5-1 and TRBJ2-3, with D perhaps matching TRBD1 (6 bases). The CDR3 contains 15 residues. Looked up from germline, CDR1 is SGHRS and CDR2 is YFSETQ. Between the trimmed V and J ends, which lost 0 bases and 0 bases, there was a span of 8 bases.

The V call is TRBV5-4, the J call TRBJ1-5, with a possible D match to TRBD1 (5 bases). The CDR3 is 13 residues long. Germline V gene sequence: CDR1 SGHNT, CDR2 YYREEE (reference sequence). The V gene lost 2 bases and the J gene lost 6 bases, with 9 bases spanning the gap. This CDR3 reads CASSLWGGQPQHF. The CDR3 nucleotides read TGTGCCAGCAGCTTATGGGGCGGTCAGCCCCAGCATTTT.

At least ten counts were recorded for this clone. V gene TRBV27 combines with J gene TRBJ2-4; D possibly corresponds to TRBD1 (6 bases). Trimming stripped 5 bases from V and 1 base from J, with 21 bases between. CDR1 is MNHEY and CDR2 is SMNVEV in the germline V gene (reference sequence). The CDR3 sequence is 18 residues long. The CDR3 DNA sequence: TGTGCCAGCAGTCCCCCCTCCACAGGGCCCGCCGCCAAAAACATTCAGTACTTC. It specifies CASSPPSTGPAAKNIQYF.

V usage is TRBV28 and J usage is TRBJ1-2; D is unclear. The CDR3 consists of 13 residues. V was cut by 3 bases and J by 6 bases, with 11 bases left in between. The germline V gene has CDR1 MDHEN and CDR2 SYDVKM. This CDR3 reads CASSFAGRDGYTF. The CDR3 coding sequence is TGTGCCAGCAGTTTTGCGGGGAGGGATGGCTACACCTTC.